The 29 T cell receptor beta chains given below trace back to one sample, sequenced in a study of blood T cell repertoires in COVID-19. Using immunoSEQ multiplex PCR, the repertoire was profiled, and TCRdb retains in-frame clones only, with some absent. The sample lists 290,000 or so clones; about nine tenths were seen once. Input material: peripheral blood. These receptors were obtained from a man between 18 and 35 years old with active or convalescent COVID-19.

The J gene is TRBJ1-1, the V gene TRBV25-1; no clear D. The V gene's germline CDR1 is MGHDK and CDR2 SYGVNS. V was cut by 1 base and J by 8 bases, with 5 bases left in between. This CDR3 has 11 residues. The CDR3 sequence: CASSELQEAFF. CDR3 nucleotides: TGTGCCAGCAGTGAATTACAGGAAGCTTTCTTT.

V gene TRBV28 combines with J gene TRBJ1-4, with TRBD1 matching 8 bases. CDR3 length: 16 amino acids. Germline CDR1 is MDHEN and CDR2 is SYDVKM. With V trimmed by 4 bases and J by 8 bases, 12 bases remained unmatched. The CDR3 region is CASSSYPQGVREKLFF. The CDR3 DNA reads as TGTGCCAGCAGTTCCTACCCACAGGGGGTCAGGGAAAAACTGTTTTTT.

This sequence joins TRBV7-6 and TRBJ1-2; 9 nucleotides match TRBD1. V shed 5 bases, J shed 7 bases, and the junction held 20 bases outside the gene matches. CDR1 is SGHVS, CDR2 FNYEAQ, per germline. The CDR3 is made up of 18 amino acids. CDR3 loop: CASSVLEGGTGSIGGYTF. For the CDR3, the DNA is TGTGCCAGCAGCGTTTTGGAGGGGGGGACAGGGAGTATTGGTGGCTACACCTTC.

The V and J genes are TRBV24-1 and TRBJ2-3; 9 bases are a match to TRBD2. The J segment lost 2 bases and the V segment lost 2 bases, leaving 7 bases of the junction unmatched. Germline CDR1 is KGHDR and CDR2 is SFDVKD. CDR3 size: 17 residues. For the CDR3, the DNA is TGTGCCACCAGTGATTGGGGTAGCGGGAGCACCACAGATACGCAGTATTTT. It specifies CATSDWGSGSTTDTQYF.

V gene TRBV10-3 combines with J gene TRBJ2-3; the D is unclear. The CDR3 contains 13 residues. Germline V gene lookup returns CDR1 ENHRY and CDR2 SYGVKD. V was pared by 2 bases and J by 2 bases, with 5 bases between. In nucleotides, the CDR3 is TGTGCCATCAGTGAGATATACACAGATACGCAGTATTTT. This gives the protein CAISEIYTDTQYF.

The chain has TRBV2 and TRBJ2-2, with 8 bases matching TRBD1. J gave up 6 bases and V 9 bases, and 9 bases lay outside the gene matches. The CDR3 has 14 residues. Germline values: CDR1 SNHLY, CDR2 FYNNEI. In DNA, the CDR3 is TGTGCCAGTCTAATCGGCAGGGGGCCCGGGGAGCTGTTTTTT. Its translation is CASLIGRGPGELFF.

This CDR3 reads CASSLSTGDSNTGELFF. CDR3 DNA: TGTGCCAGCAGTTTATCGACAGGGGATTCGAACACCGGGGAGCTGTTTTTT. The chain recombines TRBV27 with TRBJ2-2; TRBD1 aligns across 8 bases. Germline values: CDR1 MNHEY, CDR2 SMNVEV (reference sequence). V trimming: 0 bases; J trimming: 0 bases; junction bases outside the gene matches: 3. This CDR3 comprises 17 residues.

This clone was detected only a few times. The same CDR3 is also encoded by other DNA sequences in this sample. This chain connects TRBV5-1 to TRBJ2-1; 14 nucleotides match TRBD2. Per germline, CDR1 SGHRS and CDR2 YFSETQ. The CDR3 length is 17 residues. After removal of 3 bases from V and 3 bases from J, the junction contained 5 bases not matched to a gene. CDR3 amino acids: CASSSGTSGSLYNEQFF. In nucleotides, the CDR3 is TGCGCCAGCAGCTCTGGGACTAGCGGGAGCCTCTACAATGAGCAGTTCTTC.

V usage is TRBV5-8 and J usage is TRBJ1-4, with 7 bases that match TRBD1. V trimming: 4 bases; J trimming: 7 bases; junction bases outside the gene matches: 13. The CDR3 covers 16 residues. CDR1 SGHTS and CDR2 YDEGEE come from the germline V gene. CDR3 nucleotides: TGTGCCAGCAGCCCCTCCACAGGGGCCCTTGGTGAAAAACTGTTTTTT. This gives the protein CASSPSTGALGEKLFF.

The gene calls are TRBV5-4 and TRBJ1-1; TRBD1 matches at 9 bases. The length of the CDR3 is 14 residues. The V gene's germline CDR1 is SGHNT and CDR2 YYREEE (reference sequence). The ends lost 4 bases at V and 4 bases at J; junction bases unmatched: 5. In DNA form, the CDR3 reads TGTGCCAGCAGCGCGGGACAGGGTTTCACTGAAGCTTTCTTT. This sequence encodes CASSAGQGFTEAFF.

The chain recombines TRBV19 with TRBJ1-5; TRBD1 matches 12 bases. This CDR3 has 18 residues. The junction had 10 bases not matched to a gene; V was cut back by 3 bases and J by 4 bases. From germline, CDR1 is LNHDA and CDR2 SQIVND (reference sequence). CDR3: CASSILRDRGPSNQPQHF. The CDR3 DNA reads TGTGCCAGTAGTATTCTCAGGGACAGGGGGCCGTCGAATCAGCCCCAGCATTTT.

This sequence joins TRBV3-1 (or the pseudogene TRBV3-2) and TRBJ1-1; possible D gene TRBD1, 6 bases. The CDR3 has 14 amino acids. V was pared by 4 bases and J by 5 bases, with 14 bases between. From germline, CDR1 is LGHDT and CDR2 YNNKEL (reference sequence). The chain's CDR3 is CASSLGTSRTEAFF. CDR3 DNA: TGTGCCAGCAGCCTTGGGACATCGAGGACTGAAGCTTTCTTT.

The chain carries TRBV19 and TRBJ2-3, with 11 bases fitting TRBD2. This CDR3 is 19 amino acids long. Germline CDR1 is LNHDA and CDR2 is SQIVND (reference sequence). J was trimmed by 1 base and V by 3 bases; bases with no gene match: 12. This CDR3 is CASSMGLAGGLTRTDTQYF. The CDR3 DNA follows: TGTGCCAGTAGTATGGGGCTAGCGGGGGGTCTCACCCGCACAGATACGCAGTATTTT.

This chain uses TRBV25-1 with TRBJ2-5; D is unclear. Germline V CDR1 and CDR2: MGHDK, SYGVNS. V was trimmed by 5 bases and J by 5 bases, leaving 15 bases between them. This CDR3 has 14 amino acids. The CDR3, as DNA: TGTGCCAGCAGTAGCATAGAGTTGGAGGAGACCCAGTACTTC. Residues: CASSSIELEETQYF.

A note on this clone: The junction departs from the called germline gene at one end, perhaps through a read error. The chain has TRBV7-9 and TRBJ1-3, with D tentatively TRBD1 (5 bases). The CDR3 runs to 15 residues. Germline V gene data show CDR1 as SEHNR and CDR2 as FQNEAQ (reference sequence). Written as DNA, the CDR3 is TGTGCCAGCAGCCCAGTCGGGGGTTCTGGGAACACCATATATTTT. It translates to CASSPVGGSGNTIYF.

The chain joins TRBV7-2 to TRBJ1-2; D perhaps matches TRBD1 (5 bases). There are 14 residues in the CDR3. Trimming pared 5 bases from V and 2 bases from J, leaving 12 bases between. Germline CDR1 reads SGHTA; CDR2 reads FQGNSA. The CDR3 loop reads CASSQGPGNYGYTF. The CDR3, as DNA: TGTGCCAGCAGCCAGGGCCCCGGGAACTATGGCTACACCTTC.

This chain links TRBV10-1 with TRBJ1-5; D ambiguous. From germline, CDR1 is WNHNN and CDR2 SYGVQD (reference sequence). With 2 bases removed from V and 0 bases from J, the gap between germline ends came to 14 bases. CDR3 length: 17 amino acids. CDR3 nucleotides: TGCGCCAGCAGTGAGGGAGGCAGCCTAAATAGCAATCAGCCCCAGCATTTT. Protein: CASSEGGSLNSNQPQHF.

A few counts support this clone. This rearrangement joins TRBV7-9 to TRBJ1-2; no clear D. Trimming pared 5 bases from V and 3 bases from J, leaving 7 bases between. The CDR3 covers 12 residues. Germline values: CDR1 SEHNR, CDR2 FQNEAQ (reference sequence). CDR3 loop: CASSPRDYGYTF. The CDR3 region has the DNA TGTGCCAGCAGCCCGAGGGACTATGGCTACACCTTC.

This clone was observed once. The chain joins TRBV7-8 to TRBJ1-5, with a possible D match to TRBD1 (6 bases). Trimming left V 4 bases short and J 5 bases short, with 18 bases between. Germline lookup yields CDR1 SGHVS and CDR2 FQNEAQ. This CDR3 is built from 16 residues. The CDR3 loop is CASSWGAGVIDQPQHF. The CDR3 DNA reads TGTGCCAGCAGCTGGGGAGCAGGGGTAATTGATCAGCCCCAGCATTTT.

This chain joins TRBV12-3 or TRBV12-4 and TRBJ1-2, with D unresolved. Trimming shortened V by 5 bases and J by 4 bases, and 8 bases separated the two germline ends. This CDR3 contains 12 residues. The CDR3 nucleotides are TGTGCCAGCAGTAAAGACACCTATGGCTACACCTTC. It encodes CASSKDTYGYTF.

This clone has a single count. V usage is TRBV6-5 and J usage is TRBJ2-1, with 8 nucleotides matching TRBD2. The CDR3 runs to 14 residues. CDR1 is MNHEY and CDR2 is SVGAGI in the germline V gene. J was trimmed by 8 bases and V by 6 bases; bases with no gene match: 9. Written as DNA, the CDR3 is TGTGCCAGCAGAGGGACTAGTAACTGGGATGAGCAGTTCTTC. Encoded protein: CASRGTSNWDEQFF.

The rearrangement uses TRBV27 and TRBJ2-7; 11 bases line up with TRBD2. CDR1 MNHEY and CDR2 SMNVEV come from the germline V gene (reference sequence). V trimming: 5 bases; J trimming: 1 base; junction bases outside the gene matches: 4. This CDR3 has 15 amino acids. CDR3 nucleotide sequence: TGTGCCAGCAGTGATAGCGGGAGGGGGTCCTACGAGCAGTACTTC. It encodes CASSDSGRGSYEQYF.

This clone was observed once. The chain joins TRBV20-1 to TRBJ2-2, with TRBD1 as a possible D gene (6 bases). CDR1 is DFQATT, CDR2 SNEGSKA, per germline (reference sequence). V lost 3 bases, J lost 4 bases, and 9 bases lay in between. The CDR3 is made up of 13 amino acids. The CDR3 DNA is TGCAGTGCTAGTGCAGGGGTCACCGGGGAGCTGTTTTTT. This gives the protein CSASAGVTGELFF.

The CDR3 DNA is TGTGCCAGCAGCAAAAGCAGGGGGCCGAGCACTGAAGCTTTCTTT. Translating it yields CASSKSRGPSTEAFF. The V gene is TRBV9, the J gene TRBJ1-1; 8 nucleotides match TRBD1. The CDR3 covers 15 residues. The V segment lost 4 bases and the J segment 4 bases; nucleotides outside the gene matches: 9. The germline gives CDR1 SGDLS, CDR2 YYNGEE.

The chain has TRBV15 and TRBJ1-5, with D uncertain. Germline values: CDR1 LNHNV, CDR2 YYDKDF (reference sequence). The CDR3 has 16 residues. Trimming took off 1 base at V and 3 bases at J, with 13 bases between the two ends. The DNA for the CDR3 is TGTGCCACCAGCAGAGCGAGCGGGGATTACAATCAGCCCCAGCATTTT. It yields the protein CATSRASGDYNQPQHF.

The rearrangement links TRBV11-2 to TRBJ2-7; 8 nucleotides agree with TRBD2. The CDR3 contains 17 residues. The V and J ends lost 5 bases and 4 bases, in that order; junction bases with no gene match: 16. Germline-derived CDR1 and CDR2 are SGHAT and FQNNGV. The CDR3 nucleotides are TGTGCCAGCAGCCAATCGGGGGGGCAGGAGGGATGGTACGAGCAGTACTTC. This encodes CASSQSGGQEGWYEQYF.

The chain links TRBV29-1 to TRBJ2-1, with TRBD2 matching over 7 bases. The V gene's germline CDR1 is SQVTM and CDR2 ANQGSEA. This CDR3 has 13 amino acids. V shed 5 bases and J 9 bases; nucleotides not matched to a gene: 10. CDR3 DNA sequence: TGCAGCGTTCGGACTAGGCGCGAGTCTGAGCAGTTCTTC. This sequence encodes CSVRTRRESEQFF.

The chain recombines TRBV20-1 with TRBJ2-1; D possibly corresponds to TRBD2 (6 bases). This CDR3 is 11 amino acids long. Between the trimmed V and J ends, which lost 6 bases and 5 bases, there was a span of 8 bases. The germline V gene has CDR1 DFQATT and CDR2 SNEGSKA (reference sequence). Here the CDR3 DNA reads TGCAGTGCCTCGGGGGACAATGAGCAGTTCTTC. Its translation is CSASGDNEQFF.

The rearrangement joins TRBV18 to TRBJ2-7; TRBD1 matches 10 bases. J was trimmed by 4 bases and V by 6 bases; bases with no gene match: 6. The CDR3 extends over 14 amino acids. Germline V gives CDR1 KGHSH, CDR2 LQKENI. For the CDR3, the DNA is TGTGCCAGCTCCCAAGGACAGGGGGGATACGAGCAGTACTTC. Encoded protein: CASSQGQGGYEQYF. Complete variable domain (other parts from reference TRBV18 and TRBJ2-7): NAGVMQNPRHLVRRRGQEARLRCSPMKGHSHVYWYRQLPEEGLKFMVYLQKENIIDESGMPKERFSAEFPKEGPSILRIQQVVRGDSAAYFCASSQGQGGYEQYFGPGTRLTVT.